This T cell receptor beta chain was identified during a study of blood T cell repertoires in COVID-19. Study-wide context: From the United States, Italy and Spain came samples of acute and convalescent COVID-19. T cells, B-cell-depleted T cells, or PBMCs provided the cDNA or gDNA that served as material.

Original data processing: Quantification of nucleated cells was approximated via reference gene primer amplification. The repertoire was sequenced with immunoSEQ multiplex PCR; TCRdb's copy has only in-frame clones and lacks some. That table gives V, J and clone size, and the DNA gave D and trimming. The profile shows 100,000 to 150,000 clones, around four fifths of them singletons. The source is a man aged 55 to 69 with acute or convalescent COVID-19. The sample consisted of peripheral blood.

The chain's CDR3 is CATSDSRDRWDQPQHF. CDR3 sequence (DNA): TGTGCCACCAGTGACTCCCGGGACAGATGGGACCAGCCCCAGCATTTT. The rearrangement joins TRBV24-1 to TRBJ1-5; 7 bases fit TRBD1. There are 16 residues in the CDR3. Trimming took 4 bases from V and 7 from J; bases not matched to a gene: 12. The germline gives CDR1 KGHDR, CDR2 SFDVKD.